The source of this T cell receptor beta chain is a study of CD8 T cells in Susac syndrome. V was pared by 4 bases and J by 3 bases, with 10 bases between. The CDR3 is 15 residues long. Per the germline V gene, CDR1 is SGHAT and CDR2 is FQNNGV. General observations from the study: In total CD8+ repertoires, 15 to 20 Susac-specific public clones were found, and four or five in CD8+ TEMRA repertoires.

This clonotype was recorded only once. Its antigen is undetermined. Random hexamers were used to reverse transcribe about 0.45 to 1 ug of RNA. TCRdb reprocessed the immunoSEQ multiplex PCR reads via MiXCR and lists one record per CDR3 protein. The sample lists 80,000 or so distinct CDR3 sequences, approximately 96% occurring once. Input material: CD8+ T cells from PBMCs. J is TRBJ2-6 and V is TRBV11-2; no definite D call. This clonotype was sampled from a human donor with Susac syndrome. CDR3 in amino acids: CASSSLGIGANVLTF. DNA for the CDR3: TGTGCCAGCAGCTCCCTGGGGATTGGGGCCAACGTCCTGACTTTC.